This T cell receptor beta chain was captured by sequencing in a study of T cell responses to AZD1222 COVID-19 vaccine. Study findings and constraints: Donors were chiefly white British, with a greater number of females, and clonal diversity was perhaps underestimated. Just a handful of AZD1222 recipients tested seropositive at baseline. Epitopes outside B.1.351 and B.1.1.7 mutated regions reportedly drew nearly half of spike TCRs.

V lost 2 bases and J lost 7; bases outside the gene matches: 8. This CDR3 region has 15 residues. Germline assignment: CDR1 MDHEN and CDR2 SYDVKM. With respect to this clone: Its antigen remains unknown.

This table comes from immunoSEQ multiplex PCR, and its TCRdb copy is limited to in-frame clones, with some not included. Here the sample spans around 140,000 clones, 85% to 95% being singletons. The input for sequencing was peripheral blood, taken after recovery from COVID-19. This sequence joins TRBV28 and TRBJ2-1, with 7 bases fitting TRBD1. This sequence was found in an adult who had recovered from COVID-19. CDR3 region: CASSLRGPRSNEQFF. The CDR3 region has the DNA TGTGCCAGCAGTTTAAGGGGGCCCAGGTCAAATGAGCAGTTCTTC.